This TCR beta chain comes out of a study of brain T cells in children with intractable seizures (dated by TCRdb to the early 2020s). For context, the study as a whole: Resected brain tissue from about 50 pediatric epilepsy surgery cases was first screened for immune gene transcripts using a NanoString immunology panel. About 70% of the 12 selected surgery cases also had pre-surgery blood sequenced, which left four cases with brain tissue only.

What this sample's time point label stands for: resected brain tissue, or blood drawn just prior to surgery. Surgery cases with the highest brain T cell transcript signatures were selected for TCR beta chain sequencing of brain tissue and, where available, blood. Before surgery, patients had received at least one anti-epileptic drug. TCR-sequenced patients were children with drug-resistant epilepsy due to tuberous sclerosis complex, focal cortical dysplasia, Rasmussen encephalitis or hemimegalencephaly. Bulk genomic DNA was isolated from unsorted brain tissue and whole blood using the Monarch genomic DNA purification kit. Unmatched junction bases come to 2, with V trimmed by 0 bases and J by 7 bases. Per the germline V gene, SGHRS is the CDR1 and YFSETQ is the CDR2. The CDR3 numbers 14 residues from cysteine through phenylalanine. Just CDR3 DNA is preserved here, 42 bases in frame from base 1. Of note for this clone: The target of this receptor is not known. The record has no base qualities; no much larger clone is one base away.

Paper-wide results and their limitations: Viral specificity was inferred solely from CDR3 sequence similarity, and the HCMV serostatus of the patients was not known. Because sequencing depth differed between pre- and post-surgery blood, the absence of clones from the pre-surgery sample may reflect undersampling.

TCR beta chain sequences were generated from genomic DNA using the immunoSEQ assay. The authors processed their data as follows. CDR3 sequences not starting with the conserved framework cysteine at position 104 were manually removed. Clonality was calculated as one minus the normalized Shannon's Diversity Index, with values ranging from 0 (maximal diversity) to 1 (oligoclonal). To check whether a given CDR3 had different frequencies in two samples, for example brain versus blood, chi-squared comparison-of-proportions tests were used. Public clonotypes were found by searching immuneACCESS, and the VDJdb browser was used to assess similarity to known antiviral clonotypes. TCRdb provides this immuneACCESS table in a form limited to in-frame rearrangements. Some clones are lacking; in checked studies, under half of them reflect an unresolved V gene, and why the rest are absent is not known. V and J calls and clone size are as listed in that table; D and trimming were resolved from the DNA. The sample table records 70,000 to 90,000 clones; 93% of these occur just once. Of the sample, around 1.6% falls within the top ten clones.

The rearrangement combines TRBV5-1 with TRBJ1-5; TRBD1 agrees with 9 junctional bases. This receptor was taken from a boy in the first two years of life with tuberous sclerosis and intractable seizures. The source was peripheral blood, collected at surgery. The DNA sequence is TGCGCCAGCAGCTTGGGACAGGGGGGACAGCCCCAGCATTTT. Translated, this is CASSLGQGGQPQHF.